This entry lists 30 T cell receptor beta chains sequenced from one sample in a study of vaccination effects on CD4 cells after COVID-19. Viral peptide pools were used in the ViraFEST assay to expand antigen-specific CD4+ T cells, and sequencing came afterward. Cells that had been cultured for 10 days were the source of isolated CD4+ T cells. Either the mRNA-1273 or the BNT162b2 vaccine was given to participants as two doses. Their cognate antigens are unknown. Data came from immunoSEQ multiplex PCR; TCRdb stores just in-frame clones and leaves some out. The sample contains tens of thousands of clones, around 74% of which appear only once. The sample consisted of CD4+ T cells from PBMCs cultured with HCoV-OC43 spike peptides, taken after COVID-19 vaccination. Regarding subset: HCoV-OC43 spike overlapping peptide pool stimulation. The origin of the receptors is a human donor who received a COVID-19 vaccine.

This clone was observed a handful of times. The chain recombines TRBV28 with TRBJ2-1; 14 bases line up with TRBD2. The CDR3 is 15 amino acids. V was pared by 1 base and J by 14 bases, with 7 bases of the junction left unmatched. Looked up from germline, CDR1 is MDHEN and CDR2 is SYDVKM. Here the CDR3 DNA reads TGTGCCAGCAGTTTATCGGGGACTAGCGGGAGCCCGGAGTTCTTC. Its translation: CASSLSGTSGSPEFF.

CDR3 amino acids: CASSLNGRVSSQETQYF. The CDR3 bases are TGTGCCAGCAGCTTGAATGGACGCGTTTCGAGCCAAGAGACCCAGTACTTC. The V gene is TRBV7-6, the J gene TRBJ2-5; the D is unclear. Germline V lookup: CDR1 SGHVS, CDR2 FNYEAQ. The CDR3 runs 17 residues. Trimming took off 3 bases at V and 1 base at J, with 18 bases between the two ends.

This chain links TRBV18 with TRBJ2-1; no definite D call. Germline V gene lookup returns CDR1 KGHSH and CDR2 LQKENI. Trimming stripped 3 bases from V and 4 bases from J, with 10 bases between. This CDR3 spans 14 amino acids. CDR3 bases: TGTGCCAGCTCACCCGTAGGACGGTACAATGAGCAGTTCTTC. Translating it yields CASSPVGRYNEQFF.

The chain carries TRBV3-1 (or the pseudogene TRBV3-2) and TRBJ2-7; TRBD2 matches 8 bases. V was clipped by 0 bases and J by 2 bases; unmatched bases: 6. The germline V gene encodes CDR1 LGHDT and CDR2 YNNKEL (reference sequence). This CDR3 spans 16 amino acids. This chain's CDR3 is CASSQDRTSGTYEQYF. The CDR3 DNA reads as TGTGCCAGCAGCCAAGACAGAACTAGCGGAACCTACGAGCAGTACTTC.

The chain uses TRBV11-2 and TRBJ1-2; D gene ambiguous. This CDR3 comprises 13 residues. V was shortened by 4 bases and J by 2 bases, with 8 bases between the two germline ends. Germline values: CDR1 SGHAT, CDR2 FQNNGV. CDR3 sequence (DNA): TGTGCCAGCAGCTCCCCCCTAAACTATGGCTACACCTTC. Encoded protein: CASSSPLNYGYTF.

The chain links TRBV3-1 (or the pseudogene TRBV3-2) to TRBJ1-5; no definite D call. Trimming took 0 bases from V and 9 from J, leaving 9 bases between them. Germline V gene lookup returns CDR1 LGHDT and CDR2 YNNKEL (reference sequence). CDR3 size: 13 residues. The CDR3 region is CASSQDALLPQHF. In DNA, the CDR3 is TGTGCCAGCAGCCAAGATGCCCTGTTGCCCCAGCATTTT.

The chain employs TRBV11-2 and TRBJ1-1; D perhaps matches TRBD1 (5 bases). Trimming cost V 1 base and J 4 bases, with 10 bases left between them. In germline, CDR1 is SGHAT, CDR2 FQNNGV. CDR3 length: 14 residues. CDR3 in DNA: TGTGCCAGCAGCTTAGGGGCAGGGCTCACTGAAGCTTTCTTT. Amino acid sequence: CASSLGAGLTEAFF.

J is TRBJ1-1 and V is TRBV3-1 (or the pseudogene TRBV3-2); 7 nucleotides align to TRBD1. V shed 2 bases and J 1 base; nucleotides not matched to a gene: 10. The CDR3 covers 17 residues. The germline V gene has CDR1 LGHDT and CDR2 YNNKEL (reference sequence). The CDR3 sequence: CASSQPPRDSSNTEAFF. The CDR3 DNA is TGTGCCAGCAGCCAACCGCCCAGGGACAGCTCGAACACTGAAGCTTTCTTT.

The rearrangement joins TRBV6-5 to TRBJ1-1; perhaps TRBD1 as D (5 bases). The CDR3 runs to 12 residues. Trimming took off 7 bases at V and 11 bases at J, with 17 bases between the two ends. CDR1 is MNHEY and CDR2 is SVGAGI in the germline V gene. CDR3 residues: CASKRLGVRAFF. The CDR3 DNA reads as TGTGCCAGCAAACGATTGGGGGTACGGGCTTTCTTT.

V is TRBV7-9 and J is TRBJ2-5, with D tentatively TRBD2 (6 bases). Germline assignment: CDR1 SEHNR and CDR2 FQNEAQ (reference sequence). CDR3 length: 17 amino acids. Trimming pared 4 bases from V and 2 bases from J, leaving 20 bases between. As DNA, the CDR3 is TGTGCCAGCAGCTCAGAGTTCCCTAGCGTACTTCAAGAGACCCAGTACTTC. This encodes CASSSEFPSVLQETQYF.

This clone was counted a few times. The chain combines TRBV2 with TRBJ2-7, with D unresolved. Germline-derived CDR1 and CDR2 are SNHLY and FYNNEI. This CDR3 has 12 amino acids. Trimming removed 1 base from V and 7 bases from J, with 8 bases in between. In DNA form, the CDR3 reads TGTGCCAGCAGTGAAGACGATTTGGAGCAGTACTTC. As protein: CASSEDDLEQYF.

The chain combines TRBV2 with TRBJ1-5; D gene unclear. CDR3 length: 13 amino acids. Trimming left V 2 bases short and J 8 bases short, with 10 bases between. CDR1 is SNHLY, CDR2 FYNNEI, per germline. In nucleotides, the CDR3 is TGTGCCAGCAGTGAACGCAGAGCCGAGCCCCAGCATTTT. Translated: CASSERRAEPQHF.

The chain joins TRBV5-1 to TRBJ1-1; possible D gene TRBD1, 6 bases. This CDR3 is built from 13 residues. The germline CDR1 and CDR2 sequences are SGHRS and YFSETQ. The V and J ends lost 5 bases and 1 base respectively, with 9 bases between them. CDR3 protein: CASRSTGNTEAFF. The CDR3 bases are TGCGCCAGCAGATCGACAGGGAACACTGAAGCTTTCTTT.

V usage is TRBV6-4 and J usage is TRBJ2-1; TRBD1 or TRBD2 may be the D gene (5 bases each). The V gene's germline CDR1 is MRHNA and CDR2 SNTAGT. V lost 5 bases, J lost 0 bases, and 14 bases lay in between. The CDR3 consists of 16 residues. In DNA, the CDR3 is TGTGCCAGCAGTTTCGAGGGGTACGGCTCCTACAATGAGCAGTTCTTC. It yields the protein CASSFEGYGSYNEQFF.

The CDR3 coding sequence is TGTGCCAGCAGCCGTCGAGTTAATTCACCCCTCCACTTT. As protein: CASSRRVNSPLHF. The chain combines TRBV5-6 with TRBJ1-6, with unresolved D. The length of the CDR3 is 13 residues. V shed 4 bases and J shed 6 bases, with 8 bases lying between them. Germline V lookup: CDR1 SGHDT, CDR2 YYEEEE.

This chain links TRBV6-5 with TRBJ1-1, with a possible D match to TRBD1 (6 bases). The V end was cut by 7 bases, the J end by 0 bases, with 9 bases between. Germline CDR1 reads MNHEY; CDR2 reads SVGAGI. The CDR3 has 13 residues. The CDR3 loop reads CASKRQVNTEAFF. The CDR3 DNA follows: TGTGCCAGCAAAAGACAGGTGAACACTGAAGCTTTCTTT.

V is TRBV4-2 and J is TRBJ1-1; D is undetermined. V dropped 3 bases and J dropped 0 bases, with 5 bases sitting between them. Looked up from germline, CDR1 is LGHNA and CDR2 is YNFKEQ. CDR3 size: 13 residues. The CDR3: CASSHGMNTEAFF. DNA for the CDR3: TGTGCCAGCAGCCACGGCATGAACACTGAAGCTTTCTTT.

The genes are TRBV9 and TRBJ2-2, with 7 bases aligning to TRBD1. Germline CDR1 and CDR2: SGDLS and YYNGEE. The CDR3 sequence is 14 residues long. J lost 6 bases, V lost 3 bases, and 5 bases had no gene match. Here the CDR3 DNA reads TGTGCCAGCAGCGCGACGACAGGGCCCGGGGAGCTGTTTTTT. It specifies CASSATTGPGELFF.

The J gene is TRBJ1-2, the V gene TRBV3-1 (or the pseudogene TRBV3-2); TRBD1 aligns across 9 bases. This CDR3 is built from 13 residues. The V segment lost 5 bases and the J segment 6 bases; nucleotides outside the gene matches: 4. The germline V gene has CDR1 LGHDT and CDR2 YNNKEL (reference sequence). This chain's CDR3 is CASSYGTGNGYTF. The CDR3, as DNA: TGTGCCAGCAGCTACGGGACAGGGAATGGCTACACCTTC.

The chain recombines TRBV5-6 with TRBJ1-5; 7 nucleotides agree with TRBD1. CDR1 and CDR2 from the germline V gene are SGHDT and YYEEEE. CDR3 length equals 14 residues. J lost 4 bases, V lost 5 bases, and 6 bases had no gene match. CDR3 loop: CASSRRQGNQPQHF. CDR3 sequence (DNA): TGTGCCAGCAGTCGACGACAGGGAAATCAGCCCCAGCATTTT.

This clone has a handful of counts. The CDR3 loop is CASSARRGNTGELFF. As DNA, the CDR3 is TGTGCCAGCAGTGCAAGGCGGGGGAACACCGGGGAGCTGTTTTTT. The chain employs TRBV6-4 and TRBJ2-2; D possibly corresponds to TRBD2 (6 bases). The CDR3 runs 15 residues. Germline V gene data show CDR1 as MRHNA and CDR2 as SNTAGT. V lost 4 bases and J 1 base, leaving 10 bases between the germline ends.

This chain connects TRBV6-5 to TRBJ1-5; 7 bases map to TRBD1. The CDR3 covers 15 residues. Germline assignment: CDR1 MNHEY and CDR2 SVGAGI. V trimming: 5 bases; J trimming: 6 bases; junction bases outside the gene matches: 10. The CDR3 reads CASSKLDRVGQPQHF. The CDR3 bases are TGTGCCAGCAGTAAACTTGACAGGGTTGGTCAGCCCCAGCATTTT.

The chain carries TRBV5-4 and TRBJ2-5; a weak D match, TRBD1 (6 bases). V was cut by 4 bases and J by 1 base, with 17 bases left in between. Germline assignment: CDR1 SGHNT and CDR2 YYREEE (reference sequence). CDR3 length: 16 amino acids. For the CDR3, the DNA is TGTGCCAGCAGCCAGTGGAGAATACAGGGCCAAGAGACCCAGTACTTC. Translating it yields CASSQWRIQGQETQYF.

The chain couples TRBV3-1 (or the pseudogene TRBV3-2) to TRBJ2-7; D ambiguous. Germline lookup yields CDR1 LGHDT and CDR2 YNNKEL (reference sequence). Between the trimmed V and J ends, which lost 5 bases and 1 base, there was a span of 18 bases. CDR3 size: 16 residues. CDR3 sequence: CASSTNVARSSYEQYF. The CDR3 nucleotides read TGTGCCAGCAGCACCAACGTGGCTAGGAGTTCCTACGAGCAGTACTTC.

This chain joins TRBV27 and TRBJ2-7; tentatively, D is TRBD1 (5 bases). The germline V gene encodes CDR1 MNHEY and CDR2 SMNVEV (reference sequence). Deletions cut 3 bases from V and 0 bases from J, with 12 bases between. The CDR3 is 15 residues long. CDR3 amino acids: CASSLTPRDSYEQYF. Here the CDR3 DNA reads TGTGCCAGCAGTTTGACCCCCAGGGACTCCTACGAGCAGTACTTC.

V usage is TRBV10-3 and J usage is TRBJ2-2; D gene uncertain. This CDR3 is 14 amino acids long. CDR1 is ENHRY, CDR2 SYGVKD, per germline. Trimming shortened V by 3 bases and J by 2 bases, and 7 bases separated the two germline ends. DNA of the CDR3: TGTGCCATCAGTGATTCTGCTAACACCGGGGAGCTGTTTTTT. Amino acids: CAISDSANTGELFF.

V is TRBV7-2 and J is TRBJ1-4, with TRBD1 matching 7 bases. Germline V lookup: CDR1 SGHTA, CDR2 FQGNSA. Losses at the gene ends were 5 bases for V and 5 bases for J; bases not matched to a gene: 8. CDR3 length: 15 residues. CDR3 residues: CASSLGDRENEKLFF. The CDR3 bases are TGTGCCAGCAGCCTGGGCGACAGGGAAAATGAAAAACTGTTTTTT. Together with reference TRBV7-2 and TRBJ1-4, the CDR3 gives the full variable domain: GAGVSQSPSNKVTEKGKDVELRCDPISGHTALYWYRQSLGQGLEFLIYFQGNSAPDKSGLPSDRFSAERTGGSVSTLTIQRTQQEDSAVYLCASSLGDRENEKLFFGSGTQLSVL.

The J gene is TRBJ2-7, the V gene TRBV3-1 (or the pseudogene TRBV3-2); TRBD2 agrees at 10 bases. This CDR3 has 18 residues. J gave up 3 bases and V 4 bases, and 15 bases lay outside the gene matches. Per germline, CDR1 LGHDT and CDR2 YNNKEL (reference sequence). CDR3 in amino acids: CASSLSVGSGGVRYEQYF. CDR3 sequence (DNA): TGTGCCAGCAGCCTGTCCGTAGGGAGCGGGGGGGTCCGCTACGAGCAGTACTTC.

The V call is TRBV4-2, the J call TRBJ2-5, with a possible D match to TRBD1 (6 bases). Trimming pared 7 bases from V and 2 bases from J, leaving 29 bases between. The CDR3 has 19 amino acids. Germline V lookup: CDR1 LGHNA, CDR2 YNFKEQ. This CDR3 reads CASIPSRTPNRVRQETQYF. CDR3 bases: TGTGCCAGCATCCCCTCCCGAACCCCCAACAGGGTCCGGCAAGAGACCCAGTACTTC.

The rearrangement uses TRBV25-1 and TRBJ1-4, with 10 positions matching TRBD1. Trimming at V came to 6 bases and at J to 4 bases, leaving 8 bases not matched to a gene. The V gene's germline CDR1 is MGHDK and CDR2 SYGVNS. The CDR3 runs 16 residues. The CDR3 is CASSPGQGSYNEKLFF. DNA for the CDR3: TGTGCCAGCAGCCCGGGACAGGGGAGTTATAATGAAAAACTGTTTTTT. Full variable domain (outside the CDR3, taken from reference TRBV25-1 and TRBJ1-4): EADIYQTPRYLVIGTGKKITLECSQTMGHDKMYWYQQDPGMELHLIHYSYGVNSTEKGDLSSESTVSRIRTEHFPLTLESARPSHTSQYLCASSPGQGSYNEKLFFGSGTQLSVL.